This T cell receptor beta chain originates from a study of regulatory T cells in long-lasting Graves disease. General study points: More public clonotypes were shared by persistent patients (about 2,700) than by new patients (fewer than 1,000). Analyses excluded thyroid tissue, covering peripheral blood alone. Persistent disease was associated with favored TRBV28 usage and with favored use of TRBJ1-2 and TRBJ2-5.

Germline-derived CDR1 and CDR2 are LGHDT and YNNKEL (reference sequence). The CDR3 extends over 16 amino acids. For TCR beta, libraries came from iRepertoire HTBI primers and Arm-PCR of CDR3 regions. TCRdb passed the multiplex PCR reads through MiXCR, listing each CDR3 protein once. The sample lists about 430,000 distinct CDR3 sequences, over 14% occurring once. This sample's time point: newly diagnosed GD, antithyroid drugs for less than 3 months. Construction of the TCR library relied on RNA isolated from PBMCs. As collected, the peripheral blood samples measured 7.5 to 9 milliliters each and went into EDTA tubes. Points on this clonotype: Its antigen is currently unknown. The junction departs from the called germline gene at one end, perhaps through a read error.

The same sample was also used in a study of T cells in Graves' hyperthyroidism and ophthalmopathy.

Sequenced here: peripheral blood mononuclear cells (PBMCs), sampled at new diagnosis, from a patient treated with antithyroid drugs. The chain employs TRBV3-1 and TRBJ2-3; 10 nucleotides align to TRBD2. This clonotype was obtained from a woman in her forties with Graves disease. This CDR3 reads CTSSQAGLAGADTQYF. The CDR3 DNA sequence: TGTACCAGCAGCCAAGCAGGGCTAGCGGGAGCAGATACGCAGTATTTT.